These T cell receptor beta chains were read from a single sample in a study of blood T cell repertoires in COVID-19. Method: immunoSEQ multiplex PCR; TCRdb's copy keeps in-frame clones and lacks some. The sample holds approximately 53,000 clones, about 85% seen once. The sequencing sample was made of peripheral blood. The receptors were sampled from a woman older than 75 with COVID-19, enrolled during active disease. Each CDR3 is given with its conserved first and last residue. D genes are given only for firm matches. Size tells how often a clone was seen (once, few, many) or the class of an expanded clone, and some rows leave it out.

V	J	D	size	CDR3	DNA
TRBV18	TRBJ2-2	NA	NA	CASSPGAGSVGELFF	TGTGCCAGCTCACCAGGCGCCGGGTCGGTCGGGGAGCTGTTTTTT
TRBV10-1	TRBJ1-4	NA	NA	CASSEPCRGEKLFF	TGCGCCAGCAGTGAGCCCTGTCGGGGGGAAAAACTGTTTTTT
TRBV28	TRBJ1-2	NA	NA	CASSLGGNYGYTF	TGTGCCAGCAGTTTAGGGGGGAACTATGGCTACACCTTC
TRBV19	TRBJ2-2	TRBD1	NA	CASSRRGTGGGGELFF	TGTGCCAGTAGTAGACGGGGGACAGGGGGAGGCGGGGAGCTGTTTTTT
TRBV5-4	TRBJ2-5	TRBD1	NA	CASSIGTGLETQYF	TGTGCCAGCAGCATCGGGACAGGGCTCGAGACCCAGTACTTC
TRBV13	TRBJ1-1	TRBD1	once	CASSPPGGANTEAFF	TGTGCCAGCAGCCCCCCAGGGGGCGCGAACACTGAAGCTTTCTTT
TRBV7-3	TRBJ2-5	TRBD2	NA	CASSLSSPGLQETQYF	TGTGCCAGCAGTTTATCGTCACCGGGACTACAAGAGACCCAGTACTTC
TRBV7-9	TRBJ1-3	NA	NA	CASSLTANTIYF	TGTGCCAGCAGCTTGACAGCAAACACCATATATTTT
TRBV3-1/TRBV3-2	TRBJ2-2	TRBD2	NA	CASSQASLAGGQWELFF	TGTGCCAGCAGCCAGGCCTCACTAGCGGGGGGCCAATGGGAGCTGTTTTTT
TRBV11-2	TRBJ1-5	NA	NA	CASSRGGTSNQPQHF	TGTGCCAGCAGCCGCGGCGGGACTAGCAATCAGCCCCAGCATTTT
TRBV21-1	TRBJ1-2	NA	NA	CASRTKVKGRGHGYTF	TGTGCCAGCAGAACCAAGGTCAAGGGGAGGGGACATGGCTACACCTTC
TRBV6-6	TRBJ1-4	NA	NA	CASSFQGHKNEKLFF	TGTGCCAGCAGCTTCCAAGGACATAAAAATGAAAAACTGTTTTTT
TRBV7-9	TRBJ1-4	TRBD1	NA	CASSKGQGNEKLFF	TGTGCCAGCAGCAAGGGACAGGGGAATGAAAAACTGTTTTTT
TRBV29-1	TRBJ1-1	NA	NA	CSVGFGGGTTEAFF	TGCAGCGTCGGATTTGGGGGGGGGACCACTGAAGCTTTCTTT
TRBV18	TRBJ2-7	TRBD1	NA	CASSPGDNRGAYEQYF	TGTGCCAGCTCACCCGGGGATAACAGGGGGGCCTACGAGCAGTACTTC
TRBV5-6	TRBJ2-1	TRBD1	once	CASSLRYRGRDNEQFF	TGTGCCAGCAGCTTGCGGTACAGGGGGCGCGATAATGAGCAGTTCTTC
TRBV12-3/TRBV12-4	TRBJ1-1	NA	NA	CASSLTVNTEAFF	TGTGCCAGCAGTTTAACAGTGAACACTGAAGCTTTCTTT
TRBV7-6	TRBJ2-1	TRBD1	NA	CASSLRQGNEQFF	TGTGCCAGCAGCCTCCGACAGGGCAATGAGCAGTTCTTC
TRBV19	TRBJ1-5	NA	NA	CASRGTPIHSNQPQHF	TGTGCCAGTAGGGGCACCCCTATTCATAGCAATCAGCCCCAGCATTTT
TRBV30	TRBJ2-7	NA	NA	CASMTGYEQYF	TGTGCCTCCATGACAGGTTACGAGCAGTACTTC
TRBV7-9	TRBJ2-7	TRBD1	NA	CASSLALTGIKVYEQYF	TGTGCCAGCAGCTTAGCCCTGACAGGGATAAAAGTCTACGAGCAGTACTTC
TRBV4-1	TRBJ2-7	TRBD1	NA	CASSQEYLGDSSSYEQYF	TGCGCCAGCAGCCAAGAGTATTTAGGGGACAGTAGCTCCTACGAGCAGTACTTC
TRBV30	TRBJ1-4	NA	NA	CAWSVVLNEKLFF	TGTGCCTGGAGTGTAGTACTAAATGAAAAACTGTTTTTT
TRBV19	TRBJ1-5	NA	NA	CASSIRLGNQPQHF	TGTGCCAGTAGTATTCGGCTAGGCAATCAGCCCCAGCATTTT
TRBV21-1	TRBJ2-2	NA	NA	CASSKGVGSGNRVNTGELFF	NA
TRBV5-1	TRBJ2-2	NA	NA	CASSLLDMVTGELFF	TGCGCCAGCAGCTTGTTAGATATGGTAACCGGGGAGCTGTTTTTT
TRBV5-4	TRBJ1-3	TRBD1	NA	CASSSGGTGTGNTIYF	TGTGCCAGCAGTTCGGGCGGGACAGGGACTGGAAACACCATATATTTT
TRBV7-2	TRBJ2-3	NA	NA	CASSLAFSRLGTDTQYF	TGTGCCAGCAGCTTAGCGTTTAGCCGATTGGGTACAGATACGCAGTATTTT
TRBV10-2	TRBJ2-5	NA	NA	CASSERRGQETQYF	TGCGCCAGCAGTGAGCGTAGGGGGCAAGAGACCCAGTACTTC
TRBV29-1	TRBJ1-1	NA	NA	CSVQGNMNTEAFF	TGCAGCGTACAGGGTAACATGAACACTGAAGCTTTCTTT
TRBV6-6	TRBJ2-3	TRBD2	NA	CASSPPNGTSGGAQGTDTQYF	TGTGCCAGCAGCCCCCCTAATGGGACAAGCGGGGGGGCCCAGGGCACAGATACGCAGTATTTT
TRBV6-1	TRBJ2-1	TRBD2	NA	CASSEVRAGGQQFF	TGTGCCAGCAGTGAAGTTAGAGCGGGGGGACAGCAGTTCTTC
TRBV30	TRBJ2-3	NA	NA	CAWSETSTDTQYF	TGTGCCTGGAGTGAGACTAGCACAGATACGCAGTATTTT
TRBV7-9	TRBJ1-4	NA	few	CASSTRQPRGEKLFF	TGTGCCAGCAGCACACGACAGCCTCGAGGTGAAAAACTGTTTTTT
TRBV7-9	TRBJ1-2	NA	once	CASSLGSWEGSYGYTF	TGTGCCAGCAGCTTAGGGAGCTGGGAGGGGTCCTATGGCTACACCTTC
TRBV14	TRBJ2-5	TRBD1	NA	CASSQPGQGVGETQYF	TGTGCCAGCAGCCAACCGGGACAGGGGGTCGGGGAGACCCAGTACTTC
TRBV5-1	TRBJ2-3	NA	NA	CASKRDSSTDTQYF	TGCGCCAGTAAACGTGACAGCAGCACAGATACGCAGTATTTT
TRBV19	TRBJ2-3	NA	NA	CASSIDNVALQGTQYF	TGTGCCAGTAGTATAGATAATGTGGCTCTTCAGGGTACGCAGTATTTT
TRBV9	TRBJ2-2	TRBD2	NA	CASSPLAGKIKNTGELFF	TGTGCCAGCAGTCCGCTAGCGGGGAAAATAAAAAACACCGGGGAGCTGTTTTTT
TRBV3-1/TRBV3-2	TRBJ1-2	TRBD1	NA	CASSQDPAGGYGYTF	TGTGCCAGCAGCCAAGATCCGGCAGGGGGCTATGGCTACACCTTC
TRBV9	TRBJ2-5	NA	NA	CASSVDSDRETQYF	TGTGCCAGCAGCGTAGACTCCGATCGGGAGACCCAGTACTTC
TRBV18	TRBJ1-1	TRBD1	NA	CASSPGQGGPEAFF	TGTGCCAGCTCACCGGGACAGGGGGGCCCTGAAGCTTTCTTT
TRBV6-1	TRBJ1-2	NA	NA	CASSEARHYGYTF	TGTGCCAGCAGTGAGGCTAGACACTATGGCTACACCTTC
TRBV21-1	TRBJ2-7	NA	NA	CASSTARWGPRVEQYF	TGTGCCAGCAGCACCGCCCGTTGGGGCCCCCGGGTAGAGCAGTACTTC
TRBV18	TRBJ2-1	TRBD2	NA	CASSPTSGGYNEQFF	TGTGCCAGCTCACCTACTAGCGGGGGTTACAATGAGCAGTTCTTC
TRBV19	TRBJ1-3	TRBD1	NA	CASRRSGTGGNTIYF	TGTGCCAGTAGACGATCCGGGACAGGTGGAAACACCATATATTTT
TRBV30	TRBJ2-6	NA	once	CAWSGASPANVLTF	TGTGCCTGGAGTGGGGCCTCTCCGGCCAACGTCCTGACTTTC
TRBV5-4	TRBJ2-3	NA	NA	CASSLVGPADTQYF	TGTGCCAGCAGCTTGGTTGGGCCGGCAGATACGCAGTATTTT
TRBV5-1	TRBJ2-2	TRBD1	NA	CASRLQPGQGASGELFF	TGCGCCAGCCGACTCCAGCCGGGACAGGGGGCGTCCGGGGAGCTGTTTTTT
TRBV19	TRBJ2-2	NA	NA	CASSIGRVSGAYFLTGELFF	TGTGCCAGTAGTATAGGGCGGGTGTCAGGGGCCTACTTCCTCACCGGGGAGCTGTTTTTT
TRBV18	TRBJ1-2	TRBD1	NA	CASSPGTADGYTF	TGTGCCAGCTCACCCGGGACAGCCGATGGCTACACCTTC
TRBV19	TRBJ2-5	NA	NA	CASSTQWAGRETQYF	TGTGCCAGTAGCACCCAATGGGCGGGGAGGGAGACCCAGTACTTC
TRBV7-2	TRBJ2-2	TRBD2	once	CASSWTSPNTGELFF	TGTGCCAGCAGCTGGACTAGCCCGAACACCGGGGAGCTGTTTTTT
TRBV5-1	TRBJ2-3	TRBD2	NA	CASSLRLAGQGTDTQYF	TGCGCCAGCAGCTTGAGGCTAGCGGGGCAAGGCACAGATACGCAGTATTTT
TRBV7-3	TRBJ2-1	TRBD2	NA	CASSTLSGGARNEQFF	TGTGCCAGCAGCACCCTTAGCGGGGGGGCACGAAATGAGCAGTTCTTC
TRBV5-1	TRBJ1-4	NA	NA	CASSLGQVNEKLFF	TGCGCCAGCAGCTTGGGACAGGTGAATGAAAAACTGTTTTTT
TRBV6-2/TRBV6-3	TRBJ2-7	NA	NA	CASSYGRQGGEQYF	TGTGCCAGCAGTTATGGGCGGCAGGGTGGGGAGCAGTACTTC
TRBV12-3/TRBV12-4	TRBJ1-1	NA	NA	CASSLWADTEAFF	TGTGCCAGCAGTTTATGGGCAGACACTGAAGCTTTCTTT